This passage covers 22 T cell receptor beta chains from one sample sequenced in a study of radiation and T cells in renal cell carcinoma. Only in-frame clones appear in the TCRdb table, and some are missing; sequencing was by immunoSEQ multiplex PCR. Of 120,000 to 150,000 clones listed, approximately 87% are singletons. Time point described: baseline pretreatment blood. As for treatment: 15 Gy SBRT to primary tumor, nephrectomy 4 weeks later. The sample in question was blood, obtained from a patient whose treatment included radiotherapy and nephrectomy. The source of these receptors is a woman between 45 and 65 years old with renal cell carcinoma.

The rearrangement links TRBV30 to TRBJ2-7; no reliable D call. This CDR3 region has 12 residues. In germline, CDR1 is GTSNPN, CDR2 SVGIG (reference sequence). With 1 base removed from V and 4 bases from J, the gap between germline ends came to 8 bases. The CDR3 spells CAWSGSGYEQYF. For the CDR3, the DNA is TGTGCCTGGAGTGGATCCGGGTACGAGCAGTACTTC. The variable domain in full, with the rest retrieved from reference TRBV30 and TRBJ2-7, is SQTIHQWPATLVQPVGSPLSLECTVEGTSNPNLYWYRQAAGRGLQLLFYSVGIGQISSEVPQNLSASRPQDRQFILSSKKLLLSDSGFYLCAWSGSGYEQYFGPGTRLTVT.

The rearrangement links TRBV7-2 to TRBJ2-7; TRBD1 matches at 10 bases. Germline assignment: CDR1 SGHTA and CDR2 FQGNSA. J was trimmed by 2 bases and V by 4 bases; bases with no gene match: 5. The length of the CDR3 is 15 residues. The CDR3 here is CASSSRGTGAYEQYF. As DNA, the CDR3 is TGTGCCAGCAGCTCGAGGGGGACAGGGGCCTACGAGCAGTACTTC.

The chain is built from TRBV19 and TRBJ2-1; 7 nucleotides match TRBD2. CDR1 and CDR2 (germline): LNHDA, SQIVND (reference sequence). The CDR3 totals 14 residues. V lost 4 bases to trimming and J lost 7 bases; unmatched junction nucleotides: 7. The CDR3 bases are TGTGCCAGTAGTACAGGACTAGTGAGGAATGAGCAGTTCTTC. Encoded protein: CASSTGLVRNEQFF.

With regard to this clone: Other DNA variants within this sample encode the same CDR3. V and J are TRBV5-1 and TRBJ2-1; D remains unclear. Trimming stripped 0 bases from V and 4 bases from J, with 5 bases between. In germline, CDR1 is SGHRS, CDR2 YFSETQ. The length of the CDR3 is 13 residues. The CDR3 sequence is CASSLGTYNEQFF. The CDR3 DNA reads TGCGCCAGCAGCTTGGGGACGTACAATGAGCAGTTCTTC.

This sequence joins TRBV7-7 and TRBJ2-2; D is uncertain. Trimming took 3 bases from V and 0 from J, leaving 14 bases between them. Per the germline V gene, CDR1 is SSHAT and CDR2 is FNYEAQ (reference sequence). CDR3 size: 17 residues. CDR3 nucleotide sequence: TGTGCCAGCAGCTTTAGCATCGGAGCAGCGAACACCGGGGAGCTGTTTTTT. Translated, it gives CASSFSIGAANTGELFF.

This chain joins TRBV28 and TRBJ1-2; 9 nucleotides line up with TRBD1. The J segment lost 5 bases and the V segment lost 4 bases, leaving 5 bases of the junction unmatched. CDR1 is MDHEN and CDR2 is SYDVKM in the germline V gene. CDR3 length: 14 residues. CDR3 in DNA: TGTGCCAGCAGTTCACAGGGGGCGAGGTATGGCTACACCTTC. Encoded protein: CASSSQGARYGYTF.

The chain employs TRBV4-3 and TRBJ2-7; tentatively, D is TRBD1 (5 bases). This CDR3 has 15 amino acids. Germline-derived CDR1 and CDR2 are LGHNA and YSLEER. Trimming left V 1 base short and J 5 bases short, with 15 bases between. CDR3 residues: CASSQAEAGWDEQYF. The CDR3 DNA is TGCGCCAGCAGCCAAGCTGAGGCAGGGTGGGACGAGCAGTACTTC.

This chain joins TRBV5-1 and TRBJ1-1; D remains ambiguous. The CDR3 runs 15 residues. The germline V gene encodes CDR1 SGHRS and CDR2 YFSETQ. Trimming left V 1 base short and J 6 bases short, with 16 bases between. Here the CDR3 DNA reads TGCGCCAGCAGCTTGTTATCCGACCTCGGCGCTGAAGCTTTCTTT. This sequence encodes CASSLLSDLGAEAFF.

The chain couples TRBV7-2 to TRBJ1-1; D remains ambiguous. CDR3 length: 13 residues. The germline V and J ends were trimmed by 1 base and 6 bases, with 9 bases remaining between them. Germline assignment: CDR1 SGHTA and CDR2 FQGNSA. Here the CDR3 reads CASSLGVSPEAFF. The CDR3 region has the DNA TGTGCCAGCAGCTTAGGCGTCAGTCCTGAAGCTTTCTTT.

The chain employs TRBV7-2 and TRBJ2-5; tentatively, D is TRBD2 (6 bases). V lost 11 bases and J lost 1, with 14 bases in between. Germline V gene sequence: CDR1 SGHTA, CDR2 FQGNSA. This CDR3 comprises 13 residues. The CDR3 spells CAGAGSGQETQYF. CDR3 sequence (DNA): TGTGCCGGAGCAGGTAGCGGCCAAGAGACCCAGTACTTC.

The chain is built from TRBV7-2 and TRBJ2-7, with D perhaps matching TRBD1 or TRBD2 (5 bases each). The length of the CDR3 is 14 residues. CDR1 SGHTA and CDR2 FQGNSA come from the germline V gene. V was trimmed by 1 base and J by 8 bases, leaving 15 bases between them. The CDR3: CASSLVGEGEKQYF. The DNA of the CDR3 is TGTGCCAGCAGCTTAGTGGGCGAAGGGGAGAAGCAGTACTTC.

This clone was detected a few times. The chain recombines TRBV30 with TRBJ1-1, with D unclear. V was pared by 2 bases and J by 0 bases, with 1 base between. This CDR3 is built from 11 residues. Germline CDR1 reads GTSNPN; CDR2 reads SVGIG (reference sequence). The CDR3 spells CAWSLNTEAFF. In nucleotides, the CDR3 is TGTGCCTGGAGTTTGAACACTGAAGCTTTCTTT.

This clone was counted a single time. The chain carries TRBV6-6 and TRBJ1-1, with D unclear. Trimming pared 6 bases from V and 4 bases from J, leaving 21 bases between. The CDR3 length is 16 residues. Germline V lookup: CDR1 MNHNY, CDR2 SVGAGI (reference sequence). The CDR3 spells CASSRRGGLRSTEAFF. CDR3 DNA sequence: TGTGCCAGCAGCCGGAGAGGAGGCTTGAGGAGCACTGAAGCTTTCTTT.

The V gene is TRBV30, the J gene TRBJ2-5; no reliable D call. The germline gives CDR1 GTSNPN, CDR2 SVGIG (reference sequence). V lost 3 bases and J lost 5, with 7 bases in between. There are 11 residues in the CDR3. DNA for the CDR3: TGTGCCTGGAGGTATGGGGAGACCCAGTACTTC. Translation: CAWRYGETQYF.

CDR3 protein: CASSLDRGEAFF. In DNA, the CDR3 is TGCGCCAGCAGCTTGGACAGGGGTGAAGCTTTCTTT. This rearrangement joins TRBV5-1 to TRBJ1-1, with 7 bases fitting TRBD1. Germline V gene lookup returns CDR1 SGHRS and CDR2 YFSETQ. The CDR3 runs to 12 residues. Trimming took 0 bases from V and 7 from J; bases not matched to a gene: 0.

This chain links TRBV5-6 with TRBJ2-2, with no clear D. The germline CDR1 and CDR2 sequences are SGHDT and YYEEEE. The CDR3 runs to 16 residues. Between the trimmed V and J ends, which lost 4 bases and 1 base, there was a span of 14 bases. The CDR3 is CASSQATPKNTGELFF. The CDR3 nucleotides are TGTGCCAGCAGCCAAGCCACCCCAAAGAACACCGGGGAGCTGTTTTTT. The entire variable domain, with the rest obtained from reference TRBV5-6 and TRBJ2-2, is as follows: DAGVTQSPTHLIKTRGQQVTLRCSPKSGHDTVSWYQQALGQGPQFIFQYYEEEERQRGNFPDRFSGHQFPNYSSELNVNALLLGDSALYLCASSQATPKNTGELFFGEGSRLTVL.

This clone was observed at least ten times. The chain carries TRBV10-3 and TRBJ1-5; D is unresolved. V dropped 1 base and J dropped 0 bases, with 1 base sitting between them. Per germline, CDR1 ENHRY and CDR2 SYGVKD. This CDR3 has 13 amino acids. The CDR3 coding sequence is TGTGCCATCAGTGAGTTTAGCAATCAGCCCCAGCATTTT. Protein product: CAISEFSNQPQHF.

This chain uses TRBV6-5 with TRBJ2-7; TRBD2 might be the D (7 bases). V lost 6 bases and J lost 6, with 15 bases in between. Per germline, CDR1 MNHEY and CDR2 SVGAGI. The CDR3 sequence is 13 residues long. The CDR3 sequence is CASRAGGGGEQYF. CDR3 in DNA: TGTGCCAGCAGGGCTGGGGGCGGGGGCGAGCAGTACTTC.

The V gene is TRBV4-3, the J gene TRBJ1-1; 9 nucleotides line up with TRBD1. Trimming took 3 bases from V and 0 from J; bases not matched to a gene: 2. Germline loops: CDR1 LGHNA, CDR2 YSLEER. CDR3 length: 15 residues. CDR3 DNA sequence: TGCGCCAGCAGCCAGGACAGGGGTATGAACACTGAAGCTTTCTTT. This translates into CASSQDRGMNTEAFF.

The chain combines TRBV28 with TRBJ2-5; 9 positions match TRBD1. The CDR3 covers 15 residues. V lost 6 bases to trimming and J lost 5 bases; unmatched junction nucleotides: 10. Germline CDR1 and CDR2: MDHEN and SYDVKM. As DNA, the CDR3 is TGTGCCAGCAGCAAGGACAGGGGCGGGCGGGAGACCCAGTACTTC. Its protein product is CASSKDRGGRETQYF.

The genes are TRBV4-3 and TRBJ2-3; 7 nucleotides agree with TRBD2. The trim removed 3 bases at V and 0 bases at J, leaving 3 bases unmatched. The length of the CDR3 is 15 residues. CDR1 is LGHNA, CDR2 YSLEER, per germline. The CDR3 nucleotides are TGCGCCAGCAGCCAGGGGAGGGAAAGCACAGATACGCAGTATTTT. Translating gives CASSQGRESTDTQYF.

The CDR3 DNA sequence: TGCAGCGCCGGGGTGGGGGAGAACACTGAAGCTTTCTTT. Translation gives CSAGVGENTEAFF. The chain carries TRBV29-1 and TRBJ1-1; tentative D call: TRBD1 (5 bases). Germline V gene sequence: CDR1 SQVTM, CDR2 ANQGSEA. V gave up 7 bases and J gave up 1 base, with 13 bases separating them. The CDR3 contains 13 residues.